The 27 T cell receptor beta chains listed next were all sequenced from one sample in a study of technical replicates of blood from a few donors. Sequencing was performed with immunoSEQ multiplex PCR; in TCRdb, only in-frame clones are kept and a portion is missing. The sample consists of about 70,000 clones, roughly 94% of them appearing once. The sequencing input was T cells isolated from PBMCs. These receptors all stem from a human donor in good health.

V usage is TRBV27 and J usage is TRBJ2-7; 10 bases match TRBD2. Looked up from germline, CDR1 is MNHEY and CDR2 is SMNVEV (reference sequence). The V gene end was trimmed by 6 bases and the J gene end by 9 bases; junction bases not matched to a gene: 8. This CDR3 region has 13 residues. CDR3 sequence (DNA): TGTGCCAGCAGGGGAGCGGGAGGGGTGGGGCAGTACTTC. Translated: CASRGAGGVGQYF.

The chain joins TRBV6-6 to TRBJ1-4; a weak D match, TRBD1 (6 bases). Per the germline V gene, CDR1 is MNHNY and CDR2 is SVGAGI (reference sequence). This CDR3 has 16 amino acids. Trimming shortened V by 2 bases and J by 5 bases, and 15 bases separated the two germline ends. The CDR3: CASSYTTGTRNEKLFF. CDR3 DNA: TGTGCCAGCAGTTACACAACCGGGACACGGAATGAAAAACTGTTTTTT.

The CDR3 loop is CASSFGGGRVNTEAFF. CDR3 in DNA: TGTGCCAGCAGCTTTGGGGGAGGGAGAGTGAACACTGAAGCTTTCTTT. The chain uses TRBV5-4 and TRBJ1-1, with D possibly being TRBD1 (5 bases). CDR1 SGHNT and CDR2 YYREEE come from the germline V gene (reference sequence). Trimming took 2 bases from V and 0 from J, leaving 14 bases between them. The CDR3 covers 16 residues.

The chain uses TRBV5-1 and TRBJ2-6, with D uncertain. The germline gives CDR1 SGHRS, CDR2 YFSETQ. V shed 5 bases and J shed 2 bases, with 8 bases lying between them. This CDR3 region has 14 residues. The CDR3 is CASSWSAGANVLTF. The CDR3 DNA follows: TGCGCCAGCAGTTGGAGCGCTGGGGCCAACGTCCTGACTTTC.

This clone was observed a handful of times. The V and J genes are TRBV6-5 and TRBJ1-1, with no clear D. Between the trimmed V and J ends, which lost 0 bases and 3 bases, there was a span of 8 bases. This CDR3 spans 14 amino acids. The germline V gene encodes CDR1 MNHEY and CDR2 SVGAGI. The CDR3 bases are TGTGCCAGCAGTTACTCAATCAGGTACACTGAAGCTTTCTTT. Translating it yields CASSYSIRYTEAFF.

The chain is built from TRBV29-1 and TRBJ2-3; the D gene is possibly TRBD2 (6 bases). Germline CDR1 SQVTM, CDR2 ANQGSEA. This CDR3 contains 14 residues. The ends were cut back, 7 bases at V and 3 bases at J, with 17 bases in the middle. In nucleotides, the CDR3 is TGCAGCGCTACAAGCGGGCCTAGTACAGATACGCAGTATTTT. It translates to CSATSGPSTDTQYF.

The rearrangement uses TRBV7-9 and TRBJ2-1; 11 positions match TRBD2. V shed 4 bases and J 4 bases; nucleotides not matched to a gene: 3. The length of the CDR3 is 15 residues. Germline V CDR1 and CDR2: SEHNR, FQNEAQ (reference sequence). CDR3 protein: CASSSTSGTYNEQFF. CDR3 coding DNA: TGTGCCAGCAGCTCGACTAGCGGGACTTACAATGAGCAGTTCTTC.

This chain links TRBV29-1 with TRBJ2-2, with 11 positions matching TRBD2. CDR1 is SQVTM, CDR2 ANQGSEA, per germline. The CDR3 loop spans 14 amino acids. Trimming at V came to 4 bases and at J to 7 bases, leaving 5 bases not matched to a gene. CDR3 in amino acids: CSVATSGSSGELFF. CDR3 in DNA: TGCAGCGTTGCTACTAGCGGGAGTAGCGGGGAGCTGTTTTTT.

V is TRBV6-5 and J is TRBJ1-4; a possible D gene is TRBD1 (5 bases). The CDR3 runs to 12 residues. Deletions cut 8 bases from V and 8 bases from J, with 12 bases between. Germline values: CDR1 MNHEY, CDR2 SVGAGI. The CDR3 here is CASGQGYEKLFF. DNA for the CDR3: TGTGCCAGCGGGCAGGGATACGAAAAACTGTTTTTT.

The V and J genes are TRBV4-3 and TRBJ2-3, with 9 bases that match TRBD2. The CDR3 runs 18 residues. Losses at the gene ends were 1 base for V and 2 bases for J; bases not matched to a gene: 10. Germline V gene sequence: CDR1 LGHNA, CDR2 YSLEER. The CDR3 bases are TGCGCCAGCAGCCAAGGGAGGGGGACTAGCCGATTCACAGATACGCAGTATTTT. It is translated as CASSQGRGTSRFTDTQYF.

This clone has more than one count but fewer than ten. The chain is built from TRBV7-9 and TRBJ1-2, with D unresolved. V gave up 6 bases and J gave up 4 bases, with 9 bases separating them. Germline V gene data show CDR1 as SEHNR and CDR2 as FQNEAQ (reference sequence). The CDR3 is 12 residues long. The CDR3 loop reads CASSREVYGYTF. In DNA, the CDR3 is TGTGCCAGCAGTCGGGAGGTCTATGGCTACACCTTC.

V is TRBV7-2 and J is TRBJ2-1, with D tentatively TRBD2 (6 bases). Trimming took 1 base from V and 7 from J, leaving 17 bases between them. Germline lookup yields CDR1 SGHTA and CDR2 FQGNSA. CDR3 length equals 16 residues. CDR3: CASSLVPSRERNEQFF. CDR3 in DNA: TGTGCCAGCAGCTTAGTCCCTAGCCGGGAGAGGAATGAGCAGTTCTTC. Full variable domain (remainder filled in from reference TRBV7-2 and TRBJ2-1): GAGVSQSPSNKVTEKGKDVELRCDPISGHTALYWYRQSLGQGLEFLIYFQGNSAPDKSGLPSDRFSAERTGGSVSTLTIQRTQQEDSAVYLCASSLVPSRERNEQFFGPGTRLTVL.

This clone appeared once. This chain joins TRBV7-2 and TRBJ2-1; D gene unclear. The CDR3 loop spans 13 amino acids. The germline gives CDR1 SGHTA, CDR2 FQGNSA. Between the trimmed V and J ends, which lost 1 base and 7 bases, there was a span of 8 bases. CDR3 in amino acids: CASSLVRENEQFF. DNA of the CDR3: TGTGCCAGCAGCTTAGTGAGAGAGAATGAGCAGTTCTTC.

CDR3 sequence reads: CASSGLAGVVGYNEQFF. The CDR3 region has the DNA TGCGCCAGCAGCGGACTAGCGGGAGTTGTAGGTTACAATGAGCAGTTCTTC. The chain has TRBV5-1 and TRBJ2-1; TRBD2 matches at 13 bases. Germline trimming cut 4 bases from V and 4 bases from J; bases unmatched to any gene: 8. Germline V gene sequence: CDR1 SGHRS, CDR2 YFSETQ. The CDR3 has 17 residues. The variable domain in full, with the rest retrieved from reference TRBV5-1 and TRBJ2-1, is KAGVTQTPRYLIKTRGQQVTLSCSPISGHRSVSWYQQTPGQGLQFLFEYFSETQRNKGNFPGRFSGRQFSNSRSEMNVSTLELGDSALYLCASSGLAGVVGYNEQFFGPGTRLTVL.

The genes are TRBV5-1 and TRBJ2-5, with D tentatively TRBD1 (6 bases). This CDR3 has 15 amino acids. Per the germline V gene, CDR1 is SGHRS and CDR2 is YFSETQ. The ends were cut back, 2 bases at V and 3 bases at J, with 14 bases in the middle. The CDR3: CASSFRDKEKETQYF. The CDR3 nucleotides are TGCGCCAGCAGCTTCCGGGACAAGGAGAAAGAGACCCAGTACTTC.

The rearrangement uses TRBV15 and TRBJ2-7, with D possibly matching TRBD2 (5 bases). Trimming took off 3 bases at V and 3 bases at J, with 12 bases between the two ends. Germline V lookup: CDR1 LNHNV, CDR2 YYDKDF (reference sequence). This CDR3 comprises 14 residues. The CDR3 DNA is TGTGCCACCAGCAGCCTAGAAGGAGGCTACGAGCAGTACTTC. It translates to CATSSLEGGYEQYF.

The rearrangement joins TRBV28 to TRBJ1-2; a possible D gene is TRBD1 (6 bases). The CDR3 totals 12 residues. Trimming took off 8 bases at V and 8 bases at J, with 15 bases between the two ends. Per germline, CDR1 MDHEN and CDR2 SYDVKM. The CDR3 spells CASSGGSWGYTF. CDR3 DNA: TGTGCCAGCTCTGGGGGCAGCTGGGGCTACACCTTC.

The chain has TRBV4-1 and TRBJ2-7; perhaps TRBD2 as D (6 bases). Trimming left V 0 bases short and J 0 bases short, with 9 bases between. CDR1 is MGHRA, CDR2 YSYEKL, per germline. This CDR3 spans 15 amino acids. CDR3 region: CASSQDSSVSYEQYF. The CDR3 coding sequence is TGCGCCAGCAGCCAAGACTCTAGCGTCTCCTACGAGCAGTACTTC.

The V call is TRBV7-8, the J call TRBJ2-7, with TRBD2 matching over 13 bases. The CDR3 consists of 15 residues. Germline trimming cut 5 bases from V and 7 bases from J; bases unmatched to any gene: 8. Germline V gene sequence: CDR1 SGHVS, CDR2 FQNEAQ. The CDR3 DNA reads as TGTGCCAGCAGCAACGGACTAGCGGGAGTGTGGGAGCAGTACTTC. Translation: CASSNGLAGVWEQYF.

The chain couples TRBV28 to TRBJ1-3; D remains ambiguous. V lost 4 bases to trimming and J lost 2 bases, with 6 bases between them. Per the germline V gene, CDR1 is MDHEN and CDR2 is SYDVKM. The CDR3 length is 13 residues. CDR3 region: CASSYYAGNTIYF. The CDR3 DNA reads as TGTGCCAGCAGTTACTACGCTGGAAACACCATATATTTT.

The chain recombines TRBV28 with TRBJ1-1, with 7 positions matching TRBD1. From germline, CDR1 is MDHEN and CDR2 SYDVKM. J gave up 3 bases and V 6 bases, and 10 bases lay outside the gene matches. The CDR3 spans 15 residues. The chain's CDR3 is CASSPGGIIDTEAFF. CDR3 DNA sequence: TGTGCCAGCAGCCCAGGGGGTATAATAGACACTGAAGCTTTCTTT.

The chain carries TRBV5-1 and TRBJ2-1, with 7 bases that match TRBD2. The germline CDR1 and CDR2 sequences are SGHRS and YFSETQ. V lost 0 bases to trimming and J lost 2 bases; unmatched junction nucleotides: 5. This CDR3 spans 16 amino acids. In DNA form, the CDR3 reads TGCGCCAGCAGCTTGGTGAGCGGGATAACCTACAATGAGCAGTTCTTC. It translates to CASSLVSGITYNEQFF.

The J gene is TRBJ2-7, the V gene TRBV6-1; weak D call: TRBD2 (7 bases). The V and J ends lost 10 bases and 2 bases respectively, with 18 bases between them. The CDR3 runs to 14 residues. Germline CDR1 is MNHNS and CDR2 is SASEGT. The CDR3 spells CATKQGGPPYEQYF. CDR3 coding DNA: TGTGCCACCAAACAGGGAGGGCCCCCCTACGAGCAGTACTTC.

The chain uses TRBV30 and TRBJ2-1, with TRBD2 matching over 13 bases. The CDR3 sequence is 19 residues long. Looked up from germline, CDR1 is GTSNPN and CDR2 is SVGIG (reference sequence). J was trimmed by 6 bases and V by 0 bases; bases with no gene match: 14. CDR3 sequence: CAWSVLGLAGPPNGNEQFF. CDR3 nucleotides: TGTGCCTGGAGTGTACTGGGACTAGCGGGACCACCAAATGGCAATGAGCAGTTCTTC.

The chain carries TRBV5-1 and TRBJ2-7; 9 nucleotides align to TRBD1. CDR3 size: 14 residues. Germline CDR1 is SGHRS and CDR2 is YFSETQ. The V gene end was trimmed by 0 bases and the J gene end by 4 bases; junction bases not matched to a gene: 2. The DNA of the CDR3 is TGCGCCAGCAGCTTGGTAGGGACAGGGTACGAGCAGTACTTC. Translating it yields CASSLVGTGYEQYF.

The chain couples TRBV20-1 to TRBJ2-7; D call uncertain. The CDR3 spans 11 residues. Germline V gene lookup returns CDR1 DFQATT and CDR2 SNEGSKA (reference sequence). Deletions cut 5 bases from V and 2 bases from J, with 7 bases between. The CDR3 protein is CSAPFAYEQYF. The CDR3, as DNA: TGCAGTGCTCCCTTCGCCTACGAGCAGTACTTC.

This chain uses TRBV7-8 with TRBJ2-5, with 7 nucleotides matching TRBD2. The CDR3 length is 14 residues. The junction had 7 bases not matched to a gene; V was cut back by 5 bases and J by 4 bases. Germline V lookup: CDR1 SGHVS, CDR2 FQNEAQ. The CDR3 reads CASSPVSGTETQYF. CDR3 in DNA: TGTGCCAGCAGCCCCGTAAGCGGGACAGAGACCCAGTACTTC.